This T cell receptor (beta chain) was identified in a study of blood T cell repertoires in COVID-19. Assay used: immunoSEQ multiplex PCR; TCRdb lists only in-frame clones, some missing. The sample has roughly 280,000 clones, roughly 86% seen once. The CDR3 length is 16 residues. The ends lost 5 bases at V and 8 bases at J; junction bases unmatched: 8. In germline, CDR1 is MNHEY, CDR2 SMNVEV (reference sequence). This TCR derives from a woman in her sixties or seventies with COVID-19, enrolled during active disease. The sequencing input was peripheral blood. The J gene is TRBJ2-1, the V gene TRBV27; 14 bases fit TRBD2. The CDR3 is CASSPGTSGSRYEQFF. The CDR3 nucleotides read TGTGCCAGCAGTCCCGGGACTAGCGGGAGTCGGTATGAGCAGTTCTTC.